What follows are 30 T cell receptor beta chains derived from one specimen sequenced in a study of CD8 T cells in Susac syndrome. An input of roughly 0.45 to 1 ug of RNA was subjected to reverse transcription using random hexamers. TCRdb passed the immunoSEQ multiplex PCR reads through MiXCR, listing each CDR3 protein once. The data hold under 200,000 distinct CDR3 sequences, with approximately 95% observed a single time. Sequencing input: CD4+ T cells from PBMCs. The receptor source for this set is a human donor in good health.

The chain has TRBV7-9 and TRBJ2-1; 7 nucleotides align to TRBD1. The junction had 10 bases not matched to a gene; V was cut back by 2 bases and J by 12 bases. CDR1 and CDR2 from the germline V gene are SEHNR and FQNEAQ (reference sequence). CDR3 length equals 14 residues. CDR3 residues: CASSLLDRASGQFF. In DNA form, the CDR3 reads TGTGCCAGCAGCTTACTAGACAGGGCCTCGGGGCAGTTCTTC.

The chain is built from TRBV5-4 and TRBJ2-1, with D uncertain. Germline V lookup: CDR1 SGHNT, CDR2 YYREEE (reference sequence). The CDR3 has 15 amino acids. The V end was cut by 4 bases, the J end by 0 bases, with 11 bases between. The CDR3 region has the DNA TGTGCCAGCAGCACCACCGTGAGCTCCTACAATGAGCAGTTCTTC. Protein sequence: CASSTTVSSYNEQFF.

The chain carries TRBV20-1 and TRBJ2-3, with 13 bases identical to TRBD2. V shed 6 bases and J 2 bases; nucleotides not matched to a gene: 8. There are 16 residues in the CDR3. Germline CDR1 and CDR2: DFQATT and SNEGSKA (reference sequence). The CDR3 protein is CSAPKGTSGTTDTQYF. The CDR3 region has the DNA TGCAGTGCACCGAAGGGGACTAGCGGGACCACAGATACGCAGTATTTT.

The chain combines TRBV9 with TRBJ2-3; tentatively, D is TRBD1 or TRBD2 (5 bases each). Trimming took 5 bases from V and 2 from J, leaving 15 bases between them. CDR1 is SGDLS and CDR2 is YYNGEE in the germline V gene. The CDR3 consists of 15 residues. CDR3 sequence: CASREGLGHTDTQYF. The CDR3 nucleotides are TGTGCCAGCAGAGAGGGGTTGGGGCACACAGATACGCAGTATTTT.

V gene TRBV7-9 combines with J gene TRBJ2-1, with D unresolved. Looked up from germline, CDR1 is SEHNR and CDR2 is FQNEAQ (reference sequence). Trimming pared 4 bases from V and 5 bases from J, leaving 15 bases between. This CDR3 comprises 15 residues. Here the CDR3 reads CASSSRTAGDNEQFF. CDR3 DNA sequence: TGTGCCAGCAGCTCCAGGACGGCTGGTGACAATGAGCAGTTCTTC.

V and J are TRBV15 and TRBJ1-1; D gene uncertain. This CDR3 is 14 amino acids long. Trimming took 0 bases from V and 3 from J, leaving 8 bases between them. CDR1 and CDR2 from the germline V gene are LNHNV and YYDKDF (reference sequence). Here the CDR3 reads CATSRDGIDTEAFF. The CDR3 nucleotides read TGTGCCACCAGCAGAGATGGTATTGACACTGAAGCTTTCTTT.

The chain combines TRBV12-3 or TRBV12-4 with TRBJ1-1, with D unresolved. V lost 6 bases, J lost 0 bases, and 14 bases lay in between. The CDR3 loop spans 15 amino acids. The CDR3 DNA reads TGTGCCAGCAGCCCGGCCGGGGTCGTGAACACTGAAGCTTTCTTT. Its translation: CASSPAGVVNTEAFF.

The chain uses TRBV30 and TRBJ2-1; no firm D call. Germline V CDR1 and CDR2: GTSNPN, SVGIG (reference sequence). This CDR3 is built from 14 residues. Trimming left V 0 bases short and J 4 bases short, with 10 bases between. The CDR3 DNA is TGTGCCTGGAGTGTTGGATTTGCGTACAATGAGCAGTTCTTC. It yields the protein CAWSVGFAYNEQFF.

The CDR3 nucleotides read TGTGCCACCAGCAGAGATCTGAGTGGCTACACCTTC. This gives the protein CATSRDLSGYTF. The genes are TRBV15 and TRBJ1-2, with D hard to call. Germline CDR1 and CDR2: LNHNV and YYDKDF (reference sequence). V was trimmed by 0 bases and J by 7 bases, leaving 6 bases between them. The CDR3 runs to 12 residues.

J is TRBJ2-7 and V is TRBV18; D is possibly TRBD1 or TRBD2 (5 bases each). Trimming removed 1 base from V and 3 bases from J, with 13 bases in between. Germline CDR1 reads KGHSH; CDR2 reads LQKENI. The CDR3 consists of 15 residues. The CDR3 sequence is CASSPRNGADYEQYV. The CDR3 nucleotides are TGTGCCAGCTCACCACGGAACGGGGCGGACTACGAGCAGTACGTC.

V is TRBV12-3 or TRBV12-4 and J is TRBJ2-2; D uncertain. This CDR3 has 14 amino acids. Trimming took off 6 bases at V and 2 bases at J, with 10 bases between the two ends. CDR3 in amino acids: CASSRQDNTGELFF. The CDR3 region has the DNA TGTGCCAGCAGCAGGCAGGACAACACCGGGGAGCTGTTTTTT.

This chain links TRBV5-1 with TRBJ2-2, with D unresolved. Germline V CDR1 and CDR2: SGHRS, YFSETQ. V was pared by 0 bases and J by 4 bases, with 7 bases between. The CDR3 contains 14 residues. The CDR3 region is CASSLDPSTGELFF. For the CDR3, the DNA is TGCGCCAGCAGCTTGGACCCCAGCACCGGGGAGCTGTTTTTT.

The rearrangement links TRBV10-3 to TRBJ1-4; possible D gene TRBD1, 6 bases. V lost 10 bases to trimming and J lost 13 bases, with 16 bases between them. CDR3 length equals 11 residues. Germline V gene sequence: CDR1 ENHRY, CDR2 SYGVKD. The CDR3 nucleotides read TGTGCCACTACGGACAGCTCGGGACTGTTTTTT. Translated, it gives CATTDSSGLFF.

The V call is TRBV7-8, the J call TRBJ2-7; 8 bases line up with TRBD1. CDR1 and CDR2 from the germline V gene are SGHVS and FQNEAQ. CDR3 size: 15 residues. With 5 bases clipped from V and 4 bases from J, the junction kept 10 bases outside the gene matches. This CDR3 is CASSEHGQGNYEQYV. The CDR3 DNA reads TGTGCCAGCAGCGAGCATGGACAGGGAAATTACGAGCAGTACGTC.

As DNA, the CDR3 is TGTGCCAGCAGCCAAGATATAGCCAGGTCCTACGAGCAGTACTTC. Its protein product is CASSQDIARSYEQYF. The chain uses TRBV3-1 and TRBJ2-7, with D hard to call. V was clipped by 0 bases and J by 1 base, with 10 bases between them. This CDR3 is 15 amino acids long. Germline CDR1 is LGHDT and CDR2 is YNNKEL (reference sequence).

The genes are TRBV30 and TRBJ1-1; D is unclear. The V end lost 0 bases, the J end lost 5 bases, and 4 bases lay between the germline ends. The CDR3 has 11 residues. In germline, CDR1 is GTSNPN, CDR2 SVGIG (reference sequence). The CDR3, as DNA: TGTGCCTGGAGTGTAACTACTGAAGCTTTCTTT. Translating it yields CAWSVTTEAFF.

This clonotype was detected only a few times. The genes are TRBV5-4 and TRBJ2-1; 8 bases align to TRBD2. The CDR3 sequence is 15 residues long. The V and J ends lost 0 bases and 4 bases, in that order; junction bases with no gene match: 3. CDR1 SGHNT and CDR2 YYREEE come from the germline V gene (reference sequence). DNA of the CDR3: TGTGCCAGCAGCTTGGCGGGGGGGCTATACAATGAGCAGTTCTTC. Translation: CASSLAGGLYNEQFF.

The chain is built from TRBV14 and TRBJ1-2, with a possible D match to TRBD1 (5 bases). V shed 3 bases and J shed 2 bases, with 7 bases lying between them. Germline lookup yields CDR1 SGHDN and CDR2 FVKESK. The CDR3 is made up of 13 amino acids. DNA for the CDR3: TGTGCCAGCAGCCAGGGGACCAACTATGGCTACACCTTC. Its translation is CASSQGTNYGYTF.

The chain is built from TRBV28 and TRBJ2-3; 7 bases align to TRBD2. This CDR3 contains 16 residues. In germline, CDR1 is MDHEN, CDR2 SYDVKM. Germline trimming cut 6 bases from V and 2 bases from J; bases unmatched to any gene: 11. CDR3 region: CASRTSTSAITDTQYF. CDR3 nucleotide sequence: TGTGCCAGCAGAACATCAACTAGCGCAATCACAGATACGCAGTATTTT.

The V gene is TRBV3-1, the J gene TRBJ2-5; tentative D call: TRBD1 (5 bases). The V end was cut by 6 bases, the J end by 5 bases, with 10 bases between. This CDR3 is 12 amino acids long. CDR1 and CDR2 (germline): LGHDT, YNNKEL (reference sequence). CDR3 sequence (DNA): TGTGCCAGCAGTATCAACAGGGAGACCCAGTACTTC. Protein sequence: CASSINRETQYF.

The table lists this clonotype with a few counts. The CDR3 DNA reads as TGTGCCTGGAGTGTTGGACTAGCGGGAGTCGGTGAGCAGTTCTTC. Translation gives CAWSVGLAGVGEQFF. This rearrangement joins TRBV30 to TRBJ2-1; 13 bases map to TRBD2. V trimming: 0 bases; J trimming: 9 bases; junction bases outside the gene matches: 5. Germline V lookup: CDR1 GTSNPN, CDR2 SVGIG (reference sequence). CDR3 length: 15 amino acids.

The chain joins TRBV2 to TRBJ1-2; D gene unclear. Trimming stripped 7 bases from V and 3 bases from J, with 15 bases between. The germline CDR1 and CDR2 sequences are SNHLY and FYNNEI. CDR3 length: 14 amino acids. Written as DNA, the CDR3 is TGTGCCAGCATTGGAGGGATTTGGGACTATGGCTACACCTTC. Amino acid sequence: CASIGGIWDYGYTF.

The chain links TRBV4-3 to TRBJ2-3; a possible D gene is TRBD1 (5 bases). The V gene's germline CDR1 is LGHNA and CDR2 YSLEER. The CDR3 has 14 residues. V dropped 4 bases and J dropped 4 bases, with 12 bases sitting between them. The CDR3 DNA reads as TGCGCCAGCAGCCCCGGACATGCCCCAGATACGCAGTATTTT. Amino acids: CASSPGHAPDTQYF.

This clonotype was observed once. The junction does not match germline at one end; this may be a read error. The chain links TRBV20-1 to TRBJ1-5; D perhaps matches TRBD1 (5 bases). CDR1 and CDR2 from the germline V gene are DFQATT and SNEGSKA (reference sequence). The CDR3 spans 13 residues. The CDR3 nucleotides read TGCAGTGCTGGAGACAGACCCAATCAGCCCCAGCATTTT. Translation: CSAGDRPNQPQHF.

CDR3 bases: TGTGCCAGCTCACCCCCCGGGGGGGCTGGTCAGCCCCAGCATTTT. Translated: CASSPPGGAGQPQHF. This chain links TRBV18 with TRBJ1-5; D perhaps matches TRBD1 (6 bases). V dropped 3 bases and J dropped 6 bases, with 15 bases sitting between them. The germline V gene encodes CDR1 KGHSH and CDR2 LQKENI. This CDR3 has 15 residues.

This sequence joins TRBV20-1 and TRBJ2-1; 13 nucleotides match TRBD2. This CDR3 has 15 amino acids. Germline V gives CDR1 DFQATT, CDR2 SNEGSKA (reference sequence). Germline trimming cut 3 bases from V and 5 bases from J; bases unmatched to any gene: 4. DNA for the CDR3: TGCAGTGCTAGGACCGGGACTAGCGGGAACAATGAGCAGTTCTTC. As protein: CSARTGTSGNNEQFF.

This chain joins TRBV12-3 or TRBV12-4 and TRBJ1-1, with D uncertain. The CDR3 length is 14 residues. Trimming removed 6 bases at V and 5 bases at J, with 16 bases between. CDR3 amino acids: CASSLDQPGTEAFF. The CDR3 nucleotides are TGTGCCAGCAGCCTCGACCAGCCCGGAACTGAAGCTTTCTTT.

V usage is TRBV29-1 and J usage is TRBJ2-1, with TRBD2 matching over 10 bases. The junction had 6 bases not matched to a gene; V was cut back by 6 bases and J by 4 bases. The CDR3 is made up of 14 amino acids. Germline CDR1 reads SQVTM; CDR2 reads ANQGSEA. The CDR3 DNA reads as TGCAGCGTGGGGAGCGGGGGGGCATACAATGAGCAGTTCTTC. Translated, it gives CSVGSGGAYNEQFF.

This clonotype was detected a few times. The J gene is TRBJ1-5, the V gene TRBV7-9; the D is unclear. Per the germline V gene, CDR1 is SEHNR and CDR2 is FQNEAQ (reference sequence). This CDR3 contains 14 residues. V was shortened by 6 bases and J by 1 base, with 10 bases between the two germline ends. The CDR3 loop reads CASSLVGSNQPQHF. CDR3 in DNA: TGTGCCAGCAGTCTAGTAGGGAGCAATCAGCCCCAGCATTTT.

This rearrangement joins TRBV29-1 to TRBJ1-3; D unclear. The CDR3 has 15 amino acids. V lost 5 bases and J lost 0, with 14 bases in between. Germline CDR1 is SQVTM and CDR2 is ANQGSEA. This CDR3 reads CSVHSPYHSGNTIYF. CDR3 DNA: TGCAGCGTTCACTCCCCTTACCACTCTGGAAACACCATATATTTT.